What follows are 9 T cell receptor beta chains derived from one specimen sequenced in a study of T cells in tumors and immune-related adverse events. This table comes from immunoSEQ multiplex PCR, and its TCRdb copy is limited to in-frame clones, with some not included. The table records some 11,000 clones, 85% to 95% of them present only once. This specimen was lymph node tissue, taken from a patient treated with anti-PD-1 therapy. These receptor sequences come from a female donor with metastatic renal cell carcinoma.

This chain uses TRBV25-1 with TRBJ2-1, with D possibly TRBD2 on 5 matching bases. The CDR3 runs to 14 residues. The V end was cut by 5 bases, the J end by 2 bases, with 10 bases between. Germline CDR1 reads MGHDK; CDR2 reads SYGVNS. The CDR3 loop reads CASSRGVPYNEQFF. The CDR3 DNA sequence: TGTGCCAGCAGTCGGGGTGTACCCTACAATGAGCAGTTCTTC.

V gene TRBV7-9 combines with J gene TRBJ1-1, with D perhaps matching TRBD1 (5 bases). V was shortened by 3 bases and J by 6 bases, with 11 bases between the two germline ends. CDR3 length: 13 amino acids. The germline CDR1 and CDR2 sequences are SEHNR and FQNEAQ (reference sequence). CDR3 nucleotides: TGTGCCAGCAGCTTTTCGGTGGGGGCTGAAGCTTTCTTT. Encoded protein: CASSFSVGAEAFF.

The chain recombines TRBV18 with TRBJ2-7; D may be TRBD1 or TRBD2 (5 bases each). Deletions cut 3 bases from V and 5 bases from J, with 8 bases between. Germline V CDR1 and CDR2: KGHSH, LQKENI. The CDR3 covers 12 residues. The CDR3 DNA sequence: TGTGCCAGCTCACCCGGGGCAAACGAGCAGTACTTC. This sequence encodes CASSPGANEQYF. Using reference TRBV18 and TRBJ2-7 for the parts outside the CDR3, the full variable domain is NAGVMQNPRHLVRRRGQEARLRCSPMKGHSHVYWYRQLPEEGLKFMVYLQKENIIDESGMPKERFSAEFPKEGPSILRIQQVVRGDSAAYFCASSPGANEQYFGPGTRLTVT.

The gene calls are TRBV6-1 and TRBJ2-7, with 8 bases aligning to TRBD1. J was trimmed by 3 bases and V by 4 bases; bases with no gene match: 5. The V gene's germline CDR1 is MNHNS and CDR2 SASEGT. The CDR3 covers 14 residues. CDR3 residues: CASSARQGFYEQYF. The CDR3 nucleotides read TGTGCCAGCAGTGCGAGACAGGGGTTCTACGAGCAGTACTTC.

The J gene is TRBJ2-7, the V gene TRBV15, with D unresolved. This CDR3 contains 15 residues. Germline-derived CDR1 and CDR2 are LNHNV and YYDKDF (reference sequence). V lost 0 bases and J lost 2, with 11 bases in between. The CDR3 sequence is CATSRDGSKPYEQYF. In nucleotides, the CDR3 is TGTGCCACCAGCAGAGATGGATCCAAGCCCTACGAGCAGTACTTC.

This clone appeared a single time. This chain uses TRBV28 with TRBJ1-2; weak D call: TRBD1 (5 bases). The CDR3 is made up of 15 amino acids. Trimming pared 1 base from V and 7 bases from J, leaving 16 bases between. Germline values: CDR1 MDHEN, CDR2 SYDVKM. Written as DNA, the CDR3 is TGTGCCAGCAGTTTATTTGAGGGTAGGGGCAGTGGCTACACCTTC. It is translated as CASSLFEGRGSGYTF.

This clone occurred a few times. This chain links TRBV6-1 with TRBJ2-3, with TRBD2 identical over 7 bases. Germline V CDR1 and CDR2: MNHNS, SASEGT. The CDR3 extends over 15 amino acids. Losses at the gene ends were 6 bases for V and 4 bases for J; bases not matched to a gene: 10. The CDR3 here is CASRGGRAGSDTQYF. For the CDR3, the DNA is TGTGCCAGCAGGGGTGGGAGGGCCGGGTCAGATACGCAGTATTTT.

This chain uses TRBV5-1 with TRBJ2-7; 7 positions match TRBD1. V lost 0 bases and J lost 0; bases outside the gene matches: 3. Germline V gene lookup returns CDR1 SGHRS and CDR2 YFSETQ. The CDR3 totals 15 residues. CDR3 sequence: CASSLGGTVSYEQYF. The CDR3, as DNA: TGCGCCAGCAGCTTGGGAGGGACAGTCTCCTACGAGCAGTACTTC.

This sequence joins TRBV19 and TRBJ2-2; 8 bases align to TRBD2. V gave up 8 bases and J gave up 3 bases; unmatched junction bases: 8. The CDR3 has 15 residues. Germline V CDR1 and CDR2: LNHDA, SQIVND (reference sequence). CDR3 bases: TGTGCCAGTTCAATACTAGCGGAATACACCGGGGAGCTGTTTTTT. Its protein is CASSILAEYTGELFF.